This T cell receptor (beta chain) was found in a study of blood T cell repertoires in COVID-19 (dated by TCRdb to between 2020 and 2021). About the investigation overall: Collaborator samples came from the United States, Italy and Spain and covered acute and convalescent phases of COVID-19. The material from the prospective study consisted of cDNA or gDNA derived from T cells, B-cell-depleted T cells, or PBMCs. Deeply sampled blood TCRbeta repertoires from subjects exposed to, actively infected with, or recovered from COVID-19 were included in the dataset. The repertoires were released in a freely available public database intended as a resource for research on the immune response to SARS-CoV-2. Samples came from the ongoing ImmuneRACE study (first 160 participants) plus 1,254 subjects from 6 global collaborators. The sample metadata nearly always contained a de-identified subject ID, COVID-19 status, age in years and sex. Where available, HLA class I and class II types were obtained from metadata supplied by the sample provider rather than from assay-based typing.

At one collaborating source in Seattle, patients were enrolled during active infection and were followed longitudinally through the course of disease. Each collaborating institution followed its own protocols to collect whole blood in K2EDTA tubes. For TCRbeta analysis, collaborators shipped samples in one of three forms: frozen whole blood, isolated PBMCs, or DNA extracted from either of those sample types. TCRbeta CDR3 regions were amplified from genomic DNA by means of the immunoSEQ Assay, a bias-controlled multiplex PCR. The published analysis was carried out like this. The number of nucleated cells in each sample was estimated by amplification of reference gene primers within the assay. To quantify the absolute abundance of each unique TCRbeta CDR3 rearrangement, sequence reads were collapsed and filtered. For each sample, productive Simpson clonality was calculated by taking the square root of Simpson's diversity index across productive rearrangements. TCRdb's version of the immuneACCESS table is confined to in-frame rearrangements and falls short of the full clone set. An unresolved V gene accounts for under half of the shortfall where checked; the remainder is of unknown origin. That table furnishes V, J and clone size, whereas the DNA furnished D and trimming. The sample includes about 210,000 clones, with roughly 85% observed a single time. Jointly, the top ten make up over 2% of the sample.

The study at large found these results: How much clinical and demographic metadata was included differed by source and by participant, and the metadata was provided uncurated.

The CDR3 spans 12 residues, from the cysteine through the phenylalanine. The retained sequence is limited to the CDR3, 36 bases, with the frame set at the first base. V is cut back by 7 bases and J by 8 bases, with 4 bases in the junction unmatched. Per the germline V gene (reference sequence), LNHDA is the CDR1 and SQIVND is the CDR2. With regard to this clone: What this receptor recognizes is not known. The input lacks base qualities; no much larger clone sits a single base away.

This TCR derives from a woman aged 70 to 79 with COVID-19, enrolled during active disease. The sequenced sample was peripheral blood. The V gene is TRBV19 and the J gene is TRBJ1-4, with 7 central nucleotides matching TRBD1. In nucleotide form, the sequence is TGTGCCAGTAAGGCAGGGGGGGAAAAACTGTTTTTT. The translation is CASKAGGEKLFF.